These T cell receptor beta chains were read from a single sample in a study of blood T cell repertoires in COVID-19. Sequencing was performed with immunoSEQ multiplex PCR; in TCRdb, only in-frame clones are kept and a portion is missing. The data contain about 83,000 clones, about 84% of them seen just once; the ten biggest clones take up approximately 8%. The specimen sequenced was peripheral blood. These receptors were obtained from a man aged 50-60 years with active COVID-19. The CDR3 runs from the conserved cysteine through the conserved F or W. Each record gives: D gene, V gene, J gene, clone size, CDR3 protein, CDR3 DNA. The D gene is left open where the match is weak. Clone size is given for some rows only: seen once, a few or many times, or a class if the clone is expanded.

D: NA
V: TRBV6-5
J: TRBJ2-7
size: NA
CDR3: CASSYSRNRLTKVQYF
DNA: TGTGCCAGCAGTTACTCGAGAAACAGGCTCACGAAGGTACAGTACTTC

D: TRBD1
V: TRBV15
J: TRBJ1-2
size: NA
CDR3: CATSRDRAGGLHYTF
DNA: TGTGCCACCAGCAGAGATAGGGCAGGGGGACTTCACTACACCTTC

D: TRBD2
V: TRBV3-1/TRBV3-2
J: TRBJ2-1
size: once
CDR3: CASSRGGTSPNEQFF
DNA: TGTGCCAGCAGTCGGGGTGGGACTAGCCCCAATGAGCAGTTCTTC

D: NA
V: TRBV25-1
J: TRBJ1-1
size: NA
CDR3: CASEKGSWNTEAFF
DNA: TGTGCCAGCGAAAAGGGGTCTTGGAACACTGAAGCTTTCTTT

D: TRBD1
V: TRBV19
J: TRBJ2-2
size: NA
CDR3: CASRDGGRTGYDGELFF
DNA: TGTGCCAGTAGAGACGGTGGTCGGACAGGGTACGACGGGGAGCTGTTTTTT

D: TRBD1
V: TRBV9
J: TRBJ1-1
size: NA
CDR3: CASSASTGASTEAFF
DNA: TGTGCCAGCAGCGCTTCGACAGGGGCGAGCACTGAAGCTTTCTTT

D: TRBD1
V: TRBV6-5
J: TRBJ1-4
size: NA
CDR3: CASSQTGGREKLFF
DNA: TGTGCCAGCAGCCAGACAGGGGGAAGAGAAAAACTGTTTTTT

D: TRBD1
V: TRBV3-1/TRBV3-2
J: TRBJ1-2
size: once
CDR3: CASSHTGQDYGYTF
DNA: TGTGCCAGCAGCCACACGGGACAGGACTATGGCTACACCTTC

D: TRBD1
V: TRBV7-2
J: TRBJ2-7
size: NA
CDR3: CASSRDRGRGEQYF
DNA: TGTGCCAGCAGCCGGGACAGGGGGCGTGGCGAGCAGTACTTC

D: NA
V: TRBV29-1
J: TRBJ2-7
size: few
CDR3: CSVASDTARNEQYF
DNA: TGCAGCGTTGCTTCAGACACAGCAAGGAACGAGCAGTACTTC

D: NA
V: TRBV30
J: TRBJ2-2
size: NA
CDR3: CAWRDSPGELFF
DNA: TGTGCCTGGAGGGACAGTCCCGGGGAGCTGTTTTTT

D: NA
V: TRBV18
J: TRBJ2-7
size: NA
CDR3: CASSRDTTYEQYF
DNA: TGTGCCAGCTCAAGGGACACCACCTACGAGCAGTACTTC

D: NA
V: TRBV6-5
J: TRBJ1-6
size: NA
CDR3: CASSYSGRGVHSPLHF
DNA: TGTGCCAGCAGTTACTCCGGGAGGGGCGTACATTCACCCCTCCACTTT

D: NA
V: TRBV7-8
J: TRBJ1-5
size: NA
CDR3: CASSFGSGQFDQPQHF
DNA: TGTGCCAGCAGCTTTGGGAGTGGGCAGTTCGATCAGCCCCAGCATTTT

D: TRBD2
V: TRBV7-2
J: TRBJ2-3
size: NA
CDR3: CASSSNLAGSTDTQYF
DNA: TGTGCCAGCAGCTCCAACCTAGCGGGGAGCACAGATACGCAGTATTTT

D: TRBD1
V: TRBV25-1
J: TRBJ1-3
size: NA
CDR3: CASSGSRGSGNTIYF
DNA: TGTGCCAGCAGTGGATCCAGGGGGTCTGGAAACACCATATATTTT

D: NA
V: TRBV7-2
J: TRBJ2-7
size: NA
CDR3: CASSLVQEQYF
DNA: TGTGCCAGCAGCTTAGTACAGGAGCAGTACTTC

D: NA
V: TRBV7-2
J: TRBJ2-7
size: NA
CDR3: CASSLQGRGEQYF
DNA: TGTGCCAGCAGCTTACAGGGGCGGGGGGAGCAGTACTTC

D: TRBD1
V: TRBV9
J: TRBJ2-3
size: NA
CDR3: CASSPIGTGGGGTQYF
DNA: TGTGCCAGCAGCCCTATCGGGACAGGGGGCGGTGGTACGCAGTATTTT

D: TRBD1
V: TRBV18
J: TRBJ1-4
size: NA
CDR3: CASSPLSWTGGEKLFF
DNA: TGTGCCAGCTCACCACTATCATGGACAGGGGGTGAAAAACTGTTTTTT

D: TRBD2
V: TRBV9
J: TRBJ2-3
size: once
CDR3: CASSFGLAGGVADTQYF
DNA: TGTGCCAGCAGCTTTGGACTAGCGGGGGGAGTTGCAGATACGCAGTATTTT

D: NA
V: TRBV6-5
J: TRBJ2-7
size: NA
CDR3: CASSYGRPSSYEQYF
DNA: TGTGCCAGCAGTTACGGGAGGCCCAGCTCCTACGAGCAGTACTTC

D: NA
V: TRBV29-1
J: TRBJ1-1
size: once
CDR3: CSVWDRGNTEAFF
DNA: TGCAGCGTTTGGGATAGGGGGAACACTGAAGCTTTCTTT

D: NA
V: TRBV5-1
J: TRBJ2-7
size: NA
CDR3: CASSLNAGAPAYEQYF
DNA: TGCGCCAGCAGCCTAAATGCGGGGGCCCCGGCCTACGAGCAGTACTTC

D: NA
V: TRBV19
J: TRBJ2-1
size: NA
CDR3: CASSIPGYEQFF
DNA: TGTGCCAGTAGTATTCCGGGGTATGAGCAGTTCTTC

D: NA
V: TRBV30
J: TRBJ2-5
size: NA
CDR3: CAWSGSRLRETQYF
DNA: TGTGCCTGGAGTGGATCTAGGCTCCGGGAGACCCAGTACTTC

D: TRBD1
V: TRBV28
J: TRBJ1-5
size: once
CDR3: CASRQGAGGQPQHF
DNA: TGTGCCAGCAGGCAGGGGGCTGGCGGTCAGCCCCAGCATTTT

D: NA
V: TRBV3-1/TRBV3-2
J: TRBJ2-7
size: few
CDR3: CASSPRTVSMEQYF
DNA: TGTGCCAGCAGCCCCCGGACAGTCTCTATGGAGCAGTACTTC

D: TRBD1
V: TRBV5-6
J: TRBJ2-3
size: NA
CDR3: CASRSGTGEFTDTQYF
DNA: TGTGCCAGCAGATCCGGGACAGGAGAGTTCACAGATACGCAGTATTTT

D: NA
V: TRBV28
J: TRBJ2-5
size: NA
CDR3: CASSLAGIETQYF
DNA: TGTGCCAGCAGTTTGGCGGGAATCGAGACCCAGTACTTC

D: TRBD2
V: TRBV6-2/TRBV6-3
J: TRBJ2-4
size: NA
CDR3: CASSSTSGGAQLEYF
DNA: TGTGCCAGCAGCTCTACTAGCGGGGGGGCACAATTAGAGTACTTC

D: NA
V: TRBV4-2
J: TRBJ2-1
size: NA
CDR3: CASSQEAGVGRYNEQFF
DNA: TGTGCCAGCAGCCAAGAGGCAGGGGTCGGTAGATACAATGAGCAGTTCTTC

D: TRBD1
V: TRBV28
J: TRBJ2-1
size: once
CDR3: CASSGDRAGQFF
DNA: TGTGCCAGCAGTGGCGACAGGGCGGGGCAGTTCTTC

D: TRBD1
V: TRBV29-1
J: TRBJ2-1
size: few
CDR3: CSVNLARQGAQALRNEQFF
DNA: TGCAGCGTTAATCTCGCGAGACAGGGGGCGCAAGCTCTCCGGAATGAGCAGTTCTTC

D: TRBD1
V: TRBV6-6
J: TRBJ2-7
size: once
CDR3: CASSATGPGDEQYF
DNA: TGTGCCAGCAGTGCGACAGGGCCCGGGGACGAGCAGTACTTC

D: NA
V: TRBV3-1/TRBV3-2
J: TRBJ2-3
size: NA
CDR3: CASSPANTDTQYF
DNA: TGTGCCAGCAGCCCTGCGAACACAGATACGCAGTATTTT

D: NA
V: TRBV7-9
J: TRBJ1-5
size: NA
CDR3: CASSLGQTVNQPQHF
DNA: TGTGCCAGCAGCTTAGGACAGACCGTTAATCAGCCCCAGCATTTT

D: NA
V: TRBV7-2
J: TRBJ1-2
size: once
CDR3: CASSRERRIGYTF
DNA: TGTGCCAGCAGTCGAGAACGGAGAATTGGCTACACCTTC

D: TRBD1
V: TRBV7-2
J: TRBJ1-2
size: NA
CDR3: CASSPYPDRGTVYGYTF
DNA: TGTGCCAGCAGCCCGTACCCGGACAGGGGGACGGTCTATGGCTACACCTTC

D: NA
V: TRBV25-1
J: TRBJ2-7
size: NA
CDR3: CASSAPPAGTYEQYF
DNA: TGTGCCAGCAGTGCCCCCCCGGCGGGGACCTACGAGCAGTACTTC